What follows are 30 T cell receptor beta chains derived from one specimen sequenced in a study of CD8+ T cells in alopecia areata. Treatment here: oral pan-JAK inhibitor, 5-10 mg twice daily. Sequencing used cDNA as its template, made by extracting RNA and reverse transcribing it. The table came from immunoSEQ multiplex PCR; TCRdb's copy has only in-frame clones and leaves some out. The top ten hold roughly a quarter of the sample, which has 75,000 to 80,000 clones, around 67% seen once. The material sequenced was CD8+ T cells sorted from blood, taken at week 24, from a patient treated with tofacitinib. The receptors here all came from a human donor with alopecia areata.

V is TRBV7-6 and J is TRBJ1-1; no reliable D call. This CDR3 has 11 residues. Trimming shortened V by 5 bases and J by 8 bases, and 9 bases separated the two germline ends. Per germline, CDR1 SGHVS and CDR2 FNYEAQ. The CDR3 DNA reads as TGTGCCAGCAGCGCGGGCCAGGAAGCTTTCTTT. Amino acid sequence: CASSAGQEAFF.

This chain links TRBV19 with TRBJ1-1; D not certain. CDR3 length: 14 residues. With 5 bases removed from V and 0 bases from J, the gap between germline ends came to 10 bases. The V gene's germline CDR1 is LNHDA and CDR2 SQIVND (reference sequence). The CDR3 spells CASSAPYLNTEAFF. CDR3 sequence (DNA): TGTGCCAGTAGTGCACCCTACCTGAACACTGAAGCTTTCTTT. Full variable domain (missing parts from reference TRBV19 and TRBJ1-1): DGGITQSPKYLFRKEGQNVTLSCEQNLNHDAMYWYRQDPGQGLRLIYYSQIVNDFQKGDIAEGYSVSREKKESFPLTVTSAQKNPTAFYLCASSAPYLNTEAFFGQGTRLTVV.

This chain connects TRBV27 to TRBJ1-5; the D is unclear. Between the trimmed V and J ends, which lost 2 bases and 3 bases, there was a span of 5 bases. Germline V gene data show CDR1 as MNHEY and CDR2 as SMNVEV (reference sequence). The CDR3 spans 13 residues. CDR3: CASSLSNNQPQHF. CDR3 nucleotide sequence: TGTGCCAGCAGTTTAAGTAACAATCAGCCCCAGCATTTT.

The rearrangement joins TRBV11-2 to TRBJ2-1, with D tentatively TRBD2 (5 bases). The CDR3 runs 15 residues. The V and J ends lost 5 bases and 6 bases respectively, with 17 bases between them. CDR1 and CDR2 (germline): SGHAT, FQNNGV. The CDR3 is CASSLKPGLSNEQFF. CDR3 in DNA: TGTGCCAGCAGCCTCAAACCCGGACTGAGCAATGAGCAGTTCTTC. The full variable domain, rest sourced from reference TRBV11-2 and TRBJ2-1, is EAGVAQSPRYKIIEKRQSVAFWCNPISGHATLYWYQQILGQGPKLLIQFQNNGVVDDSQLPKDRFSAERLKGVDSTLKIQPAKLEDSAVYLCASSLKPGLSNEQFFGPGTRLTVL.

The chain's CDR3 is CASARSSGNTIYF. Written as DNA, the CDR3 is TGTGCCAGCGCCCGGAGTTCTGGAAACACCATATATTTT. The V and J genes are TRBV27 and TRBJ1-3; D call uncertain. The CDR3 runs 13 residues. The V end was cut by 8 bases, the J end by 1 base, with 9 bases between. Germline assignment: CDR1 MNHEY and CDR2 SMNVEV (reference sequence).

CDR3 in amino acids: CASSHSWGVNTEAFF. The CDR3 DNA reads TGTGCCAGCAGCCATAGTTGGGGGGTGAACACTGAAGCTTTCTTT. The gene calls are TRBV27 and TRBJ1-1, with TRBD1 as a possible D gene (5 bases). Per germline, CDR1 MNHEY and CDR2 SMNVEV (reference sequence). Trimming cost V 6 bases and J 0 bases, with 14 bases left between them. This CDR3 spans 15 amino acids.

A word on this clone: This clone may be a read error of a much larger clone one base away. At the DNA level, this CDR3 is encoded by other sequences in the same sample as well. The chain uses TRBV28 and TRBJ1-6; D unresolved. The germline V gene encodes CDR1 MDHEN and CDR2 SYDVKM. The CDR3 consists of 14 residues. Written as DNA, the CDR3 is TGTGCCAGCAGTTTACGGGTCCCGGGTTCACCCCTCCACTTC. Its protein product is CASSLRVPGSPLHF.

V gene TRBV7-9 combines with J gene TRBJ1-2, with no clear D. The CDR3 contains 12 residues. Trimming took 0 bases from V and 8 from J, leaving 7 bases between them. Germline V gene lookup returns CDR1 SEHNR and CDR2 FQNEAQ (reference sequence). CDR3 DNA: TGTGCCAGCAGCTTAGCCGGGTACGGCTACACCTTC. It yields the protein CASSLAGYGYTF.

The rearrangement uses TRBV29-1 and TRBJ2-1; D not certain. Germline V CDR1 and CDR2: SQVTM, ANQGSEA. The germline V and J ends were trimmed by 1 base and 4 bases, with 2 bases remaining between them. The CDR3 has 11 residues. The CDR3 region is CSVEVYNEQFF. The CDR3 nucleotides are TGCAGCGTTGAAGTTTACAATGAGCAGTTCTTC.

This clone turned up a few times. The V gene is TRBV25-1, the J gene TRBJ1-2, with D perhaps matching TRBD1 (5 bases). The CDR3 sequence is 13 residues long. CDR1 and CDR2 (germline): MGHDK, SYGVNS. The V end lost 2 bases, the J end lost 4 bases, and 8 bases lay between the germline ends. In nucleotides, the CDR3 is TGTGCCAGCAGTGAAGGGGGGGTCTATGGCTACACCTTC. Translating gives CASSEGGVYGYTF.

The V gene is TRBV5-1, the J gene TRBJ1-1, with 10 bases matching TRBD1. The CDR3 runs to 16 residues. Per germline, CDR1 SGHRS and CDR2 YFSETQ. The V gene end was trimmed by 4 bases and the J gene end by 5 bases; junction bases not matched to a gene: 11. CDR3 bases: TGCGCCAGCAGCCCCCGGGACAGGGGATCGAGAACTGAAGCTTTCTTT. Translation: CASSPRDRGSRTEAFF.

The chain links TRBV5-1 to TRBJ2-7; 8 nucleotides match TRBD2. The CDR3 runs to 17 residues. Germline V lookup: CDR1 SGHRS, CDR2 YFSETQ. J lost 3 bases, V lost 2 bases, and 13 bases had no gene match. The CDR3 region has the DNA TGCGCCAGCAGCTTTGGCTGGAGCGGGAGAACTCTCTACGAGCAGTACTTC. This encodes CASSFGWSGRTLYEQYF. The whole variable domain, filled in from reference TRBV5-1 and TRBJ2-7, reads KAGVTQTPRYLIKTRGQQVTLSCSPISGHRSVSWYQQTPGQGLQFLFEYFSETQRNKGNFPGRFSGRQFSNSRSEMNVSTLELGDSALYLCASSFGWSGRTLYEQYFGPGTRLTVT.

J is TRBJ1-1 and V is TRBV9; D unclear. V lost 3 bases and J 4 bases, leaving 16 bases between the germline ends. Germline assignment: CDR1 SGDLS and CDR2 YYNGEE. The CDR3 covers 15 residues. In DNA, the CDR3 is TGTGCCAGCAGCGCAGGCGTTTTGTCCAGCACTGAAGCTTTCTTT. This codes for CASSAGVLSSTEAFF.

V and J are TRBV5-6 and TRBJ2-7; 10 bases align to TRBD1. The CDR3 length is 15 residues. Germline CDR1 is SGHDT and CDR2 is YYEEEE. Trimming cost V 4 bases and J 6 bases; bases outside gene matches: 10. The CDR3 DNA reads TGTGCCAGCAGCGGCCTGGGACAGGGGAGGGGCGAGCAGTACTTC. Its translation: CASSGLGQGRGEQYF.

This clone has a handful of counts. The rearrangement links TRBV7-9 to TRBJ2-2; no definite D call. This CDR3 spans 16 amino acids. V lost 2 bases to trimming and J lost 4 bases, with 14 bases between them. Germline-derived CDR1 and CDR2 are SEHNR and FQNEAQ (reference sequence). This CDR3 reads CASSLTGPRFTGELFF. CDR3 nucleotides: TGTGCCAGCAGCTTAACTGGCCCCCGTTTCACCGGGGAGCTGTTTTTT.

The chain couples TRBV27 to TRBJ2-3; TRBD1 agrees at 10 bases. This CDR3 has 15 amino acids. Trimming at V came to 8 bases and at J to 5 bases, leaving 10 bases not matched to a gene. Germline CDR1 MNHEY, CDR2 SMNVEV (reference sequence). In DNA form, the CDR3 reads TGTGCCAGCGGCCTCATCGGGACAGGGGAAGATACGCAGTATTTT. This codes for CASGLIGTGEDTQYF.

The chain couples TRBV19 to TRBJ1-5, with D unclear. The CDR3 loop spans 13 amino acids. With 7 bases removed from V and 0 bases from J, the gap between germline ends came to 7 bases. Germline V gene sequence: CDR1 LNHDA, CDR2 SQIVND (reference sequence). The CDR3 protein is CASTTDSNQPQHF. The CDR3 nucleotides read TGTGCCAGTACGACGGATAGCAATCAGCCCCAGCATTTT.

The chain employs TRBV4-1 and TRBJ2-7, with 7 bases aligning to TRBD1. V was clipped by 2 bases and J by 2 bases; unmatched bases: 3. CDR1 MGHRA and CDR2 YSYEKL come from the germline V gene. CDR3 length: 14 amino acids. As DNA, the CDR3 is TGCGCCAGCAGCCAACCGGGACAGCCCTACGAGCAGTACTTC. It translates to CASSQPGQPYEQYF.

J is TRBJ1-1 and V is TRBV6-5; 9 bases fit TRBD1. Germline trimming cut 6 bases from V and 0 bases from J; bases unmatched to any gene: 2. CDR1 and CDR2 (germline): MNHEY, SVGAGI. The CDR3 runs 14 residues. CDR3 sequence: CASRTGGVNTEAFF. Here the CDR3 DNA reads TGTGCCAGCAGGACAGGGGGAGTGAACACTGAAGCTTTCTTT.

As for this clone: Different DNA sequences within this sample yield the same CDR3. V usage is TRBV6-5 and J usage is TRBJ2-1; tentative D call: TRBD1 (5 bases). The V end was cut by 2 bases, the J end by 4 bases, with 9 bases between. Germline values: CDR1 MNHEY, CDR2 SVGAGI. The CDR3 extends over 14 amino acids. CDR3: CASSYGQGYNEQFF. In nucleotides, the CDR3 is TGTGCCAGCAGTTACGGGCAGGGATACAATGAGCAGTTCTTC.

This clone was counted many times. This CDR3 is also generated by other DNA sequences in the sample. The chain employs TRBV4-1 and TRBJ2-7; perhaps TRBD2 as D (5 bases). The germline V and J ends were trimmed by 1 base and 3 bases, with 13 bases remaining between them. CDR1 is MGHRA, CDR2 YSYEKL, per germline. The CDR3 spans 15 residues. The CDR3 is CASSQGVTGFYEQYF. DNA for the CDR3: TGCGCCAGCAGCCAAGGCGTCACGGGGTTCTACGAGCAGTACTTC.

The chain has TRBV4-3 and TRBJ1-3; possible D gene TRBD1, 6 bases. V shed 0 bases and J shed 2 bases, with 11 bases lying between them. Germline V gene lookup returns CDR1 LGHNA and CDR2 YSLEER. The CDR3 is made up of 16 amino acids. The CDR3 DNA reads TGCGCCAGCAGCCAAGACGGGGGGGCCCCTGGAAACACCATATATTTT. This encodes CASSQDGGAPGNTIYF.

The CDR3 region is CASSLHPRRADTGELFF. The CDR3 bases are TGTGCCAGCAGCTTACACCCCCGAAGGGCCGACACCGGGGAGCTGTTTTTT. J is TRBJ2-2 and V is TRBV7-3; D call uncertain. Looked up from germline, CDR1 is SGHTA and CDR2 is FQGTGA. With 2 bases removed from V and 3 bases from J, the gap between germline ends came to 16 bases. The CDR3 runs 17 residues.

The V call is TRBV19, the J call TRBJ1-1; possible D gene TRBD1, 5 bases. The V and J ends lost 1 base and 3 bases respectively, with 9 bases between them. This CDR3 has 14 residues. Germline V CDR1 and CDR2: LNHDA, SQIVND (reference sequence). CDR3 loop: CASSIGQGHTEAFF. The CDR3 bases are TGTGCCAGTAGTATAGGTCAGGGCCACACTGAAGCTTTCTTT.

The chain couples TRBV13 to TRBJ1-4; D ambiguous. Trimming left V 0 bases short and J 7 bases short, with 9 bases between. Germline lookup yields CDR1 PRHDT and CDR2 FYEKMQ (reference sequence). The CDR3 sequence is 14 residues long. The CDR3 spells CASSLGGGPEKLFF. In nucleotides, the CDR3 is TGTGCCAGCAGCTTAGGCGGCGGACCTGAAAAACTGTTTTTT. Based on the CDR3 plus reference TRBV13 and TRBJ1-4, the full variable domain is AAGVIQSPRHLIKEKRETATLKCYPIPRHDTVYWYQQGPGQDPQFLISFYEKMQSDKGSIPDRFSAQQFSDYHSELNMSSLELGDSALYFCASSLGGGPEKLFFGSGTQLSVL.

The V and J genes are TRBV9 and TRBJ1-1; no firm D call. CDR3 size: 13 residues. CDR1 is SGDLS, CDR2 YYNGEE, per germline. Trimming shortened V by 9 bases and J by 1 base, and 13 bases separated the two germline ends. CDR3 nucleotides: TGTGCCACCCCGAAACCCGGGAACACTGAAGCTTTCTTT. It encodes CATPKPGNTEAFF.

The CDR3 loop reads CSVAGFANTGELFF. CDR3 nucleotide sequence: TGCAGCGTTGCGGGGTTCGCGAACACCGGGGAGCTGTTTTTT. This chain links TRBV29-1 with TRBJ2-2; a weak D match, TRBD2 (5 bases). The CDR3 consists of 14 residues. V was clipped by 4 bases and J by 0 bases, with 9 bases between them. CDR1 is SQVTM, CDR2 ANQGSEA, per germline.

The rearrangement uses TRBV2 and TRBJ1-1, with D perhaps matching TRBD1 (6 bases). Germline CDR1 SNHLY, CDR2 FYNNEI. V lost 6 bases to trimming and J lost 8 bases, with 7 bases between them. This CDR3 region has 10 residues. The DNA of the CDR3 is TGTGCCAGCAGACAGGGAGAAGCTTTCTTT. Protein: CASRQGEAFF.

The chain joins TRBV28 to TRBJ1-2, with D unclear. Trimming cost V 1 base and J 0 bases, with 3 bases left between them. CDR1 and CDR2 from the germline V gene are MDHEN and SYDVKM. CDR3 length: 13 amino acids. CDR3 nucleotide sequence: TGTGCCAGCAGTTTATCCTCTAACTATGGCTACACCTTC. Translated, it gives CASSLSSNYGYTF.

The V and J genes are TRBV7-9 and TRBJ2-3; D might be TRBD2 (6 bases). Trimming left V 4 bases short and J 0 bases short, with 14 bases between. The germline CDR1 and CDR2 sequences are SEHNR and FQNEAQ (reference sequence). This CDR3 contains 16 residues. CDR3 nucleotide sequence: TGTGCCAGCAGCTCGAGCGGAGGGGCTAGCACAGATACGCAGTATTTT. Its protein product is CASSSSGGASTDTQYF.